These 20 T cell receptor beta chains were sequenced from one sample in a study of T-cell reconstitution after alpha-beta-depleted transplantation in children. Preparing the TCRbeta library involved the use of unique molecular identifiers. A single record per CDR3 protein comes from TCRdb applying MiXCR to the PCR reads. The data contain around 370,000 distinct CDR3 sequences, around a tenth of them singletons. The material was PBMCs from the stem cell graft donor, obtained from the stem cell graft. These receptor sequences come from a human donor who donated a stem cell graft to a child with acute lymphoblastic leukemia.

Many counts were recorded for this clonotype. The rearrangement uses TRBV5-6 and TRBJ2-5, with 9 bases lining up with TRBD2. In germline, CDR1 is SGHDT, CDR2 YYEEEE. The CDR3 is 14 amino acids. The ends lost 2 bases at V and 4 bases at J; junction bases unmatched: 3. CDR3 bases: TGTGCCAGCAGCTTAGGACTAGCGTCAGAGACCCAGTACTTC. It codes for CASSLGLASETQYF. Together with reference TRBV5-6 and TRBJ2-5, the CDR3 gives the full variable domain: DAGVTQSPTHLIKTRGQQVTLRCSPKSGHDTVSWYQQALGQGPQFIFQYYEEEERQRGNFPDRFSGHQFPNYSSELNVNALLLGDSALYLCASSLGLASETQYFGPGTRLLVL.

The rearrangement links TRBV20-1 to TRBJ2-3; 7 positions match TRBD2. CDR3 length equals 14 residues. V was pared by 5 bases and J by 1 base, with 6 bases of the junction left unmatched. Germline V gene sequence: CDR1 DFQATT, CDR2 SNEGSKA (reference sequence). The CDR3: CSAGRLAGTDTQYF. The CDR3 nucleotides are TGCAGTGCTGGTCGGCTAGCGGGCACAGATACGCAGTATTTT.

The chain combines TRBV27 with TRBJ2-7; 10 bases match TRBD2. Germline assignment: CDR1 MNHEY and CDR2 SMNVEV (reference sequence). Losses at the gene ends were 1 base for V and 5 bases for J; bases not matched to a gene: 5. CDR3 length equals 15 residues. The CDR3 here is CASSLWLAGANEQYF. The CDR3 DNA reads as TGTGCCAGCAGTTTATGGCTAGCGGGAGCTAACGAGCAGTACTTC.

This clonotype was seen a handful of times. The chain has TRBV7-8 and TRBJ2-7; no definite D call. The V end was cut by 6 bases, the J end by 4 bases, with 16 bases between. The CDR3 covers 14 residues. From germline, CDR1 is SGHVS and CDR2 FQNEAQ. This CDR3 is CASSPNPGGYEQYF. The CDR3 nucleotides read TGTGCCAGCAGTCCGAACCCCGGTGGGTACGAGCAGTACTTC.

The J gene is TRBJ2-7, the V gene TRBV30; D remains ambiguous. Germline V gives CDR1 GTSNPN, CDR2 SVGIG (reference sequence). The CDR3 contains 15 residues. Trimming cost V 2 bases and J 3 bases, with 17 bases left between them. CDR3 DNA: TGTGCCTGGAGTCCATTACAGTCTACCATCTACGAGCAGTACTTC. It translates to CAWSPLQSTIYEQYF. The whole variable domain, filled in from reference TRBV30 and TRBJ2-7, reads SQTIHQWPATLVQPVGSPLSLECTVEGTSNPNLYWYRQAAGRGLQLLFYSVGIGQISSEVPQNLSASRPQDRQFILSSKKLLLSDSGFYLCAWSPLQSTIYEQYFGPGTRLTVT.

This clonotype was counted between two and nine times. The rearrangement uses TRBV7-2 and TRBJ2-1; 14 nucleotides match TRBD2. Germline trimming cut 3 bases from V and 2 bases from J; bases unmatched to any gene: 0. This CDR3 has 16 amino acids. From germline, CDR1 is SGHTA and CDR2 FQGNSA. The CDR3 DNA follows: TGTGCCAGCAGCTTGACTAGCGGGAGGGCCTACAATGAGCAGTTCTTC. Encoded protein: CASSLTSGRAYNEQFF.

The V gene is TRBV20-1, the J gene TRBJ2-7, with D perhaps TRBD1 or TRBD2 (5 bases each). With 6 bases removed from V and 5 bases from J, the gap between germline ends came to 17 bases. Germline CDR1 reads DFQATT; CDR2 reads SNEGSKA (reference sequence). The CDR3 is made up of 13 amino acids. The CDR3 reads CSAPEGLKDEQYF. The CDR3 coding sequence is TGCAGTGCCCCAGAGGGGCTTAAGGACGAGCAGTACTTC.

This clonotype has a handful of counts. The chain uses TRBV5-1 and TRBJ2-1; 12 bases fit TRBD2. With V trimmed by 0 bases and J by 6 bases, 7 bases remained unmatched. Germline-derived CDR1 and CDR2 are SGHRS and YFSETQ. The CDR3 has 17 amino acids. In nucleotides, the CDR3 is TGCGCCAGCAGCTTGGAGACTAGCGGGGGCCCGGGCAATGAGCAGTTCTTC. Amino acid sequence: CASSLETSGGPGNEQFF.

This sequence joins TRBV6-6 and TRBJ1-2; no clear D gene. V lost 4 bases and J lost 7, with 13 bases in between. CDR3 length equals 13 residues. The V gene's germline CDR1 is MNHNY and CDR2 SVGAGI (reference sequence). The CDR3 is CASSSGLGAGYTF. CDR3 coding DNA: TGTGCCAGCAGTTCGGGCCTCGGCGCTGGCTACACCTTC.

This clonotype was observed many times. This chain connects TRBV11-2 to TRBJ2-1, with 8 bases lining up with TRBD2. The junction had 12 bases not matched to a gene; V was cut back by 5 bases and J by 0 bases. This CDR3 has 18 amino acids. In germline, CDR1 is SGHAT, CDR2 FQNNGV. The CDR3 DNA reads TGTGCCAGCAGCCCACTCAGTGGGAGCGGGAGCTCCTACAATGAGCAGTTCTTC. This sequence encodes CASSPLSGSGSSYNEQFF.

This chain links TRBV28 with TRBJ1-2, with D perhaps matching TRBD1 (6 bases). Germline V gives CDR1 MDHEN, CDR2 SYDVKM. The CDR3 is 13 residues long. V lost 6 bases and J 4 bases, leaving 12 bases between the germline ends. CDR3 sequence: CASRSGQTYGYTF. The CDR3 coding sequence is TGTGCCAGCAGATCCGGACAGACCTATGGCTACACCTTC.

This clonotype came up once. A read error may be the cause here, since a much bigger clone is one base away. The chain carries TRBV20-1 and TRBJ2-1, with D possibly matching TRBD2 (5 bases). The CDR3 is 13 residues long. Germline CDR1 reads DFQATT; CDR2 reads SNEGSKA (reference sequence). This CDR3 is CSASPSGYNEHFF. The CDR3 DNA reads TGCAGTGCTAGTCCCAGCGGATACAATGAGCATTTCTTC.

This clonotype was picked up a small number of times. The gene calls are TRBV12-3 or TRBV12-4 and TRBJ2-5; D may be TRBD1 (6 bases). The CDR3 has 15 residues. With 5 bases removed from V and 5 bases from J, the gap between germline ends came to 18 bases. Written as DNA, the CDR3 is TGTGCCAGCAGTCCCCCCCGACAGGCCGGGGAGACCCAGTACTTC. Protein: CASSPPRQAGETQYF.

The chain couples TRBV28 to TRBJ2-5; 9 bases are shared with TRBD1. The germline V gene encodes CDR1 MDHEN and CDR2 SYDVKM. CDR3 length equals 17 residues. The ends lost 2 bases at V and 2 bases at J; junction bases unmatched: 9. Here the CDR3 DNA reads TGTGCCAGCAGTTTACGGGACAGGGTAATTGGGCAAGAGACCCAGTACTTC. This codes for CASSLRDRVIGQETQYF.

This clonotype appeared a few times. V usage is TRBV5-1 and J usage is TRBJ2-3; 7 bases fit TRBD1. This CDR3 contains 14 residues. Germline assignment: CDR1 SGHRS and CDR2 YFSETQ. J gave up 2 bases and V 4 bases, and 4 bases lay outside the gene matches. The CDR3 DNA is TGCGCCAGCAGCATTGGACAGGACACAGATACGCAGTATTTT. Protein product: CASSIGQDTDTQYF.

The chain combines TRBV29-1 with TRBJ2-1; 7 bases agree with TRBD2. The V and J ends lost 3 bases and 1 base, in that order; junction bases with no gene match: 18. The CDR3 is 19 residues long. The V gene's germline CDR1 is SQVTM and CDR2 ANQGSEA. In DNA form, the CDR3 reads TGCAGCGTTGATCAGAAGTATGGGCGGGAGATTGTTTCCTACAATGAGCAGTTCTTC. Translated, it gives CSVDQKYGREIVSYNEQFF.

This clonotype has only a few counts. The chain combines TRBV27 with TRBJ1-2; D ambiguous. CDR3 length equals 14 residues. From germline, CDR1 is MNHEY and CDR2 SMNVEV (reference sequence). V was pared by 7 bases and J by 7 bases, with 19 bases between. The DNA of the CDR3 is TGTGCCAGCACCCGTTTCTCTGGGGAACTTGGCTACACCTTC. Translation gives CASTRFSGELGYTF.

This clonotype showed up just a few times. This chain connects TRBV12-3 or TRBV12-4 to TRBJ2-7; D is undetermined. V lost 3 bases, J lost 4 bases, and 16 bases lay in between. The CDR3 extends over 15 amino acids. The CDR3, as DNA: TGTGCCAGCAGTTTTAACAAGAAAAAGAAGTACGAGCAGTACTTC. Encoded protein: CASSFNKKKKYEQYF.

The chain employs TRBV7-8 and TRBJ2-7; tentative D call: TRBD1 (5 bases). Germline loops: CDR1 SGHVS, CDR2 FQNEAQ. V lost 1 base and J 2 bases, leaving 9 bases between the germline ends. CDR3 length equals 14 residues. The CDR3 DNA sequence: TGTGCCAGCAGCTTAGACAGGCCCCCCTACGAGCAGTACTTC. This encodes CASSLDRPPYEQYF.

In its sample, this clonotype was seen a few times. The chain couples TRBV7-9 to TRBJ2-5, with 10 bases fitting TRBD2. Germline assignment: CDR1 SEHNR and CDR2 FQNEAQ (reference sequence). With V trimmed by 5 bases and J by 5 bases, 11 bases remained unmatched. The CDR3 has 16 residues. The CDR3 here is CASSRPGLAIGETQYF. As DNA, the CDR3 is TGTGCCAGCAGCCGCCCGGGACTAGCGATCGGGGAGACCCAGTACTTC.